This is a list of T cell receptor beta chains from one sample in a study of cytomegalovirus exposure and HLA in healthy donors. Assay: immunoSEQ multiplex PCR; the TCRdb copy retains only in-frame clones and omits some. The table includes about 180,000 clones, approximately 80% detected once. The source material was PBMCs. The receptors originated from a man aged 55 to 69 in good health and CMV-seronegative. Both conserved end residues are part of each CDR3. The D gene is left open where the match is weak. The listing skips clone size in some rows; elsewhere it reads once, few, many or a size class.

V: TRBV5-6
size: .
D: .
J: TRBJ2-4
CDR3: CASSLQGNIQYF
DNA: TGTGCCAGCAGCTTGCAGGGAAACATTCAGTACTTC

V: TRBV7-9
size: .
D: TRBD1
J: TRBJ1-4
CDR3: CASSGDREKLFF
DNA: TGTGCCAGCAGCGGGGACAGGGAAAAACTGTTTTTT

V: TRBV13
size: .
D: .
J: TRBJ1-4
CDR3: CASSPGTGQGEKLFF
DNA: TGTGCCAGCAGCCCCGGGACGGGCCAGGGGGAAAAACTGTTTTTT

V: TRBV19
size: once
D: TRBD1
J: TRBJ1-2
CDR3: CASSIGDSNYGYTF
DNA: TGTGCCAGTAGTATAGGGGACAGCAACTATGGCTACACCTTC

V: TRBV2
size: .
D: TRBD1
J: TRBJ1-5
CDR3: CASSVGQGGNQPQHF
DNA: TGTGCCAGCAGTGTTGGACAGGGCGGCAATCAGCCCCAGCATTTT

V: TRBV27
size: .
D: TRBD1
J: TRBJ1-2
CDR3: CASTRTGDYGYTF
DNA: TGTGCCAGCACTAGGACAGGGGACTATGGCTACACCTTC

V: TRBV5-5
size: .
D: TRBD1
J: TRBJ2-7
CDR3: CASSEGQGGEQYF
DNA: TGTGCCAGCAGCGAGGGACAGGGTGGCGAGCAGTACTTC

V: TRBV9
size: once
D: .
J: TRBJ2-7
CDR3: CASSRFGGSYEQYF
DNA: TGTGCCAGCAGTCGATTCGGGGGCTCCTACGAGCAGTACTTC

V: TRBV19
size: .
D: TRBD1
J: TRBJ1-1
CDR3: CASRDRGSKDTEAFF
DNA: TGTGCCAGTAGGGACAGGGGGAGCAAGGACACTGAAGCTTTCTTT

V: TRBV7-2
size: .
D: .
J: TRBJ1-5
CDR3: CASSLGQGQPQHF
DNA: TGTGCCAGCAGCTTAGGTCAGGGGCAGCCCCAGCATTTT

V: TRBV27
size: .
D: .
J: TRBJ1-4
CDR3: CASSYQGRNEKLFF
DNA: TGTGCCAGCAGTTACCAGGGCCGTAATGAAAAACTGTTTTTT

V: TRBV11-2
size: .
D: TRBD2
J: TRBJ2-1
CDR3: CASSFGTSGTNEQFF
DNA: TGTGCCAGCAGCTTCGGGACTAGCGGGACCAATGAGCAGTTCTTC

V: TRBV28
size: .
D: TRBD1
J: TRBJ2-7
CDR3: CASSPGTGGEQYF
DNA: TGTGCCAGCAGCCCAGGGACAGGAGGGGAGCAGTACTTC

V: TRBV5-1
size: .
D: .
J: TRBJ1-3
CDR3: CASSHGSSGNTIYF
DNA: TGCGCCAGCAGTCACGGGTCGTCTGGAAACACCATATATTTT

V: TRBV2
size: .
D: .
J: TRBJ2-7
CDR3: CASSFQRAAQIYEQYF
DNA: TGTGCCAGCAGTTTCCAGCGGGCCGCGCAAATCTACGAGCAGTACTTC

V: TRBV10-3
size: .
D: .
J: TRBJ2-1
CDR3: CAISQRESSYNEQFF
DNA: TGTGCCATCAGTCAACGGGAGAGCTCCTACAATGAGCAGTTCTTC

V: TRBV10-3
size: .
D: TRBD1
J: TRBJ1-3
CDR3: CAISEPTGGPGNTIYF
DNA: TGTGCCATCAGTGAGCCGACAGGGGGGCCAGGAAACACCATATATTTT

V: TRBV6-4
size: .
D: TRBD1
J: TRBJ2-5
CDR3: CASNGTEETQYF
DNA: TGTGCCAGCAACGGGACAGAAGAGACCCAGTACTTC

V: TRBV27
size: once
D: .
J: TRBJ1-4
CDR3: CASSLRRPPSNEKLFF
DNA: TGTGCCAGCAGTTTGAGGAGGCCCCCAAGTAATGAAAAACTGTTTTTT

V: TRBV2
size: few
D: .
J: TRBJ2-2
CDR3: CAIQPKGTGELFF
DNA: TGTGCCATCCAGCCGAAGGGGACCGGGGAGCTGTTTTTT

V: TRBV7-3
size: few
D: TRBD2
J: TRBJ2-1
CDR3: CASSLSSGGNNEQFF
DNA: TGTGCCAGCAGCTTAAGTAGCGGGGGAAACAATGAGCAGTTCTTC

V: TRBV5-6
size: .
D: .
J: TRBJ1-1
CDR3: CASTGRGNTEAFF
DNA: TGTGCCAGCACTGGCAGGGGGAACACTGAAGCTTTCTTT

V: TRBV7-9
size: .
D: .
J: TRBJ2-7
CDR3: CASSSTHPTGAAYEQYF
DNA: TGTGCCAGCAGCTCGACGCACCCGACAGGCGCAGCCTACGAGCAGTACTTC

V: TRBV7-9
size: few
D: .
J: TRBJ2-7
CDR3: CASSSVEQYF
DNA: TGTGCCAGCAGCTCCGTTGAGCAGTACTTC

V: TRBV28
size: .
D: .
J: TRBJ2-4
CDR3: CASSPRERRNIQYF
DNA: TGTGCCAGCAGTCCTAGGGAGAGGCGGAACATTCAGTACTTC

V: TRBV4-1
size: .
D: TRBD1
J: TRBJ2-7
CDR3: CASTGQGGVQYF
DNA: TGCGCCAGCACGGGACAGGGGGGAGTGCAGTACTTC

V: TRBV6-1
size: few
D: TRBD2
J: TRBJ2-3
CDR3: CASSAGFGGAGATDTQYF
DNA: TGTGCCAGCAGTGCGGGCTTTGGGGGAGCGGGGGCCACAGATACGCAGTATTTT

V: TRBV5-8
size: .
D: TRBD1
J: TRBJ1-5
CDR3: CASSRDRDLGQPQNF
DNA: TGTGCCAGCAGCCGGGACAGGGATCTCGGTCAGCCCCAGAATTTT

V: TRBV5-1
size: .
D: TRBD1
J: TRBJ1-6
CDR3: CASSLEGQPNSPLHF
DNA: TGCGCCAGCAGCTTGGAGGGACAGCCTAATTCACCCCTCCACTTT

V: TRBV6-5
size: .
D: TRBD2
J: TRBJ2-7
CDR3: CASSAPGTTIYEQYF
DNA: TGTGCCAGCAGTGCACCCGGGACTACCATCTACGAGCAGTACTTC

V: TRBV4-2
size: .
D: TRBD2
J: TRBJ2-7
CDR3: CASSRSAGGYEQYF
DNA: TGTGCCAGCAGCCGGTCCGCGGGGGGCTACGAGCAGTACTTC

V: TRBV11-2
size: .
D: .
J: TRBJ2-5
CDR3: CASSFNRQETQYF
DNA: TGTGCCAGCAGCTTTAATCGGCAAGAGACCCAGTACTTC

V: TRBV4-2
size: .
D: TRBD2
J: TRBJ2-7
CDR3: CASSQDPGGGPYEQYF
DNA: TGTGCCAGCAGCCAAGATCCGGGGGGAGGGCCCTACGAGCAGTACTTC

V: TRBV30
size: .
D: .
J: TRBJ1-4
CDR3: CAWRPGGQEKLFF
DNA: TGTGCCTGGAGACCCGGGGGGCAAGAAAAACTGTTTTTT

V: TRBV11-2
size: .
D: TRBD1
J: TRBJ2-1
CDR3: CASSLGTGANEQFF
DNA: TGTGCCAGCAGCTTGGGGACAGGGGCCAATGAGCAGTTCTTC

V: TRBV27
size: few
D: TRBD2
J: TRBJ2-7
CDR3: CASSLKAGGQYEQYF
DNA: TGTGCCAGCAGTTTAAAAGCGGGAGGTCAGTACGAGCAGTACTTC

V: TRBV5-1
size: .
D: TRBD2
J: TRBJ2-5
CDR3: CASSLGGTSGEETQYF
DNA: TGCGCCAGCAGCTTGGGTGGGACTAGCGGAGAAGAGACCCAGTACTTC

V: TRBV18
size: .
D: TRBD1
J: TRBJ2-7
CDR3: CASSPTQGAIGTYEQYF
DNA: TGTGCCAGCTCACCCACACAGGGGGCGATTGGCACCTACGAGCAGTACTTC

V: TRBV4-1
size: .
D: TRBD2
J: TRBJ2-3
CDR3: CASSQGLAGTDTQYF
DNA: TGCGCCAGCAGCCAAGGACTAGCGGGCACAGATACGCAGTATTTT

V: TRBV7-9
size: once
D: .
J: TRBJ1-4
CDR3: CASSPGGLFDEKLFF
DNA: TGTGCCAGCAGCCCCGGGGGACTATTTGATGAAAAACTGTTTTTT

V: TRBV10-3
size: .
D: TRBD2
J: TRBJ2-1
CDR3: CAIGPGTKNNEQFF
DNA: TGTGCCATCGGCCCCGGGACTAAAAACAATGAGCAGTTCTTC

V: TRBV19
size: .
D: .
J: TRBJ2-3
CDR3: CASSIRSLGDTQYF
DNA: TGTGCCAGTAGTATTCGGTCTCTGGGCGATACGCAGTATTTT

V: TRBV29-1
size: .
D: .
J: TRBJ1-1
CDR3: CSVEVPGRTTEAFF
DNA: TGCAGCGTTGAAGTACCGGGGAGGACCACTGAAGCTTTCTTT

V: TRBV7-9
size: few
D: TRBD1
J: TRBJ2-7
CDR3: CASRPTGQDYEQYF
DNA: TGTGCCAGCAGACCGACGGGACAGGACTACGAGCAGTACTTC